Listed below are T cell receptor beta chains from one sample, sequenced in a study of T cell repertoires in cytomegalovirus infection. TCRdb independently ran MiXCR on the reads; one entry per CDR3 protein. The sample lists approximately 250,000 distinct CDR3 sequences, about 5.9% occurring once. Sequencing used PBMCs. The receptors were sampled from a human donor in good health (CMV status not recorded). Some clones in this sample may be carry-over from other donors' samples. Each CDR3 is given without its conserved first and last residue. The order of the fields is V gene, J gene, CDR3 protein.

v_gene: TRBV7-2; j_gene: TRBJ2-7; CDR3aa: ASSLRQDPSKQY
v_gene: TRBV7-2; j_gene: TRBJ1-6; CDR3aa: ASSLTGLMNSPLH
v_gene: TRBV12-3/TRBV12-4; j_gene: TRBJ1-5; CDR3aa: ASSLSGSSNQPQH
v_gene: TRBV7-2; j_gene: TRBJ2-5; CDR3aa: ASSLETGDPGGTQY
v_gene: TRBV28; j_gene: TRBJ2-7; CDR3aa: ASKTGAYEQY
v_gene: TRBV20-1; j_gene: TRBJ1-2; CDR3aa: SGTDRGKYGYT
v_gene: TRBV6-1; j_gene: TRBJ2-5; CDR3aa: ASTRPGTSGGVQETQY
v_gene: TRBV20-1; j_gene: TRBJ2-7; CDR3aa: SVPNQAGGPFEQY
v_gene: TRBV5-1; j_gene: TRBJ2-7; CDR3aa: ASSLQGNYEQY
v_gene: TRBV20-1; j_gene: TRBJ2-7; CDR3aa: SATTGSSYEQY